These T cell receptor beta chains were read from a single sample in a study of T cells in Graves' hyperthyroidism and ophthalmopathy. TCRdb called the multiplex PCR reads again in MiXCR, with one record for every CDR3 protein. The sample gives approximately 360,000 distinct CDR3 sequences, 15% to 18% of which show up once; approximately 30% is in the top ten. Sequencing was performed on blood. Receptor source: a young woman with Graves' hyperthyroidism that later progressed to Graves' ophthalmopathy. CDR3s include the opening cysteine and the closing phenylalanine or tryptophan. Fields, in order: CDR3 protein, CDR3 DNA, J gene, clone size, D gene, V gene. The D gene is left open where the match is weak. Not all rows give a size; the values are once, few, many and, for expanded clones, a class.

CASSLFWASEAFF TGTGCCAGCAGTTTATTTTGGGCCTCTGAAGCTTTCTTT TRBJ1-1 many NA TRBV27
CSVVPGTESTEAFF TGCAGCGTTGTTCCAGGGACAGAGAGCACTGAAGCTTTCTTT TRBJ1-1 many TRBD1 TRBV29-1
CASSLGDRAGYGYTF TGTGCCAGCAGCTTAGGGGACAGGGCTGGCTATGGCTACACCTTC TRBJ1-2 NA TRBD1 TRBV7-2
CSARWLAGYNEQFF TGCAGTGCTAGATGGCTAGCGGGTTACAATGAGCAGTTCTTC TRBJ2-1 NA TRBD2 TRBV20-1
CASSPLTSGRPPYEQYF TGCGCCAGCAGCCCCCTGACTAGCGGGAGGCCTCCCTACGAGCAGTACTTC TRBJ2-7 many TRBD2 TRBV4-1
CASRLWSSGSPGGIQYF TGTGCCAGCAGGCTATGGTCCAGCGGGAGCCCCGGAGGCATTCAGTACTTC TRBJ2-4 few TRBD2 TRBV27
CASSLQAYEQFF TGTGCCAGCAGCTTACAGGCGTATGAGCAGTTCTTC TRBJ2-1 NA NA TRBV11-3
CAIRKPSGRYDEQFF TGTGCCATCAGGAAACCTAGCGGGAGGTACGATGAGCAGTTCTTC TRBJ2-1 NA TRBD2 TRBV10-3
CASSSGTGSSLPQHF TGTGCCAGCAGTTCCGGGACAGGTAGTTCCTTACCCCAGCATTTT TRBJ1-5 few TRBD1 TRBV6-1
CASSRGTYGNEKLFF TGTGCCAGCAGTCGCGGGACATATGGTAATGAAAAACTGTTTTTT TRBJ1-4 NA NA TRBV7-9
CASSSGDGYYGYTF TGTGCCAGCAGTTCAGGGGATGGGTACTATGGCTACACCTTC TRBJ1-2 many NA TRBV6-1
CASSLASGALSNQPQHF TGTGCCAGCAGTTTAGCATCGGGGGCCCTTAGCAATCAGCCCCAGCATTTT TRBJ1-5 NA NA TRBV12-3/TRBV12-4
CSASQGSGRYEQYF TGCAGTGCTAGTCAGGGTTCAGGGAGGTACGAGCAGTACTTC TRBJ2-7 many NA TRBV20-1
CSVKEGQDHYEQYF TGCAGTGTTAAGGAAGGACAGGATCACTACGAGCAGTACTTC TRBJ2-7 many TRBD1 TRBV20-1
CASSLDREEQPQHF TGTGCCAGCAGTTTAGACAGGGAGGAGCAGCCCCAGCATTTT TRBJ1-5 NA TRBD1 TRBV28
CAGGAGGTSQPQHF TGTGCCGGGGGGGCAGGGGGAACGAGTCAGCCCCAGCATTTT TRBJ1-5 NA TRBD1 TRBV28
CASSRRDSPYEQYF TGTGCCAGCTCACGCCGGGACAGTCCCTACGAGCAGTACTTC TRBJ2-7 few TRBD1 TRBV18
CASSLWGAKNIQYF TGTGCCAGCAGCCTCTGGGGGGCGAAAAACATTCAGTACTTC TRBJ2-4 NA NA TRBV5-6
CASSEREHHTQYF TGTGCCAGTTCTGAGCGGGAGCACCATACGCAGTATTTT TRBJ2-3 few TRBD2 TRBV6-2/TRBV6-3
CASSQEGPALGDTQYF TGCGCCAGCAGCCAAGAAGGTCCAGCTTTAGGAGATACGCAGTATTTT TRBJ2-3 few NA TRBV4-1
CASSYPQDRELFF TGTGCCAGCAGTTACCCACAGGACCGGGAGCTGTTTTTT TRBJ2-2 NA NA TRBV6-2/TRBV6-3
CSAGLLGTQYF TGCAGTGCTGGCTTACTAGGGACCCAGTACTTC TRBJ2-5 NA NA TRBV20-1
CASSVATGYTGELFF TGTGCCAGCAGCGTAGCTACGGGTTACACCGGGGAGCTGTTTTTT TRBJ2-2 few NA TRBV9
CASSLGNTATNEKLFF TGCGCCAGCAGCCTGGGGAACACCGCAACTAATGAAAAACTGTTTTTT TRBJ1-4 many NA TRBV4-1
CSARGIAGPQVYEQYF TGCAGTGCTAGAGGAATTGCGGGACCCCAAGTCTACGAGCAGTACTTC TRBJ2-7 many NA TRBV20-1
CSARTGRELVTQYF TGCAGTGCTAGAACGGGGCGGGAGCTCGTGACCCAGTACTTC TRBJ2-5 many TRBD2 TRBV20-1
CASRALGGGAFF TGTGCCAGCAGGGCCCTGGGGGGGGGAGCTTTCTTT TRBJ1-1 many NA TRBV12-3/TRBV12-4
CASSSQGGGYEQYF TGTGCCAGCAGTTCACAGGGGGGTGGCTACGAGCAGTACTTC TRBJ2-7 NA TRBD1 TRBV27
CATSRDFRADNSPLHF TGTGCCACCAGCAGAGATTTTAGGGCTGATAATTCACCCCTCCACTTT TRBJ1-6 many NA TRBV15
CASGYRDISGNTIYF TGTGCCAGCGGCTACAGGGATATCTCTGGAAACACCATATATTTT TRBJ1-3 few NA TRBV28
CASSFSGLVSYEQYF TGTGCCAGCAGTTTTTCTGGACTAGTTTCCTACGAGCAGTACTTC TRBJ2-7 NA TRBD2 TRBV27
CAYSGGGPADTQYF TGTGCCTATTCTGGGGGCGGGCCAGCAGATACGCAGTATTTT TRBJ2-3 NA NA TRBV10-3
CASSLTSVNTGELFF TGTGCCAGCAGTCTGACTAGCGTGAACACCGGGGAGCTGTTTTTT TRBJ2-2 many TRBD2 TRBV6-2/TRBV6-3
CASSSSFLRQKPNEQFF TGTGCCAGCAGTTCATCCTTTTTAAGACAGAAACCCAATGAGCAGTTCTTC TRBJ2-1 many NA TRBV27
CASSLRGLGEKLFF TGTGCCAGCAGTTTAAGAGGGCTCGGTGAAAAACTGTTTTTT TRBJ1-4 many NA TRBV12-3/TRBV12-4
CASSSLAGGEHTQYF TGTGCCAGCAGCTCGCTAGCGGGAGGGGAGCATACGCAGTATTTT TRBJ2-3 many TRBD2 TRBV7-9
CASRVRQRFLQYF TGTGCCAGCAGGGTTAGACAGCGGTTCTTGCAGTACTTC TRBJ2-7 many NA TRBV2
CASSTYTGTGRSGELFF TGTGCCAGTAGTACGTATACCGGGACAGGGAGAAGCGGGGAGCTGTTTTTT TRBJ2-2 NA TRBD1 TRBV19
CASSPRVAGSTDTQYF TGTGCCAGCAGCCCCCGGGTAGCGGGAAGCACAGATACGCAGTATTTT TRBJ2-3 many TRBD2 TRBV7-9
CASSERILPGETQYF TGTGCCAGCAGTGAACGGATCCTCCCGGGTGAGACCCAGTACTTC TRBJ2-5 NA NA TRBV6-1
CASKLGSDSSYNEQFF TGTGCCAGCAAACTGGGTAGCGATAGCTCCTACAATGAGCAGTTCTTC TRBJ2-1 many NA TRBV2
CASSLDLSRSSYEQYF TGTGCCAGCAGTTTAGATCTCAGCCGAAGCTCCTACGAGCAGTACTTC TRBJ2-7 many NA TRBV28
CASSLYGQQETQYF TGTGCCAGCAGCTTGTATGGACAACAAGAGACCCAGTACTTC TRBJ2-5 NA NA TRBV5-6